The 14 T cell receptor beta chains listed next were all sequenced from one sample in a study of T cells after yellow fever vaccination. Via MiXCR, TCRdb re-called the 5' RACE reads, giving one row per CDR3 protein. The profile shows 350,000 to 450,000 distinct CDR3 sequences, 6.2% of them singletons. Source: PBMCs, taken 5 days after the yellow fever booster vaccination. These receptors were taken from a man aged 30-40 years who received the YFV17D yellow fever vaccine.

V usage is TRBV6-6 and J usage is TRBJ2-1; unclear D gene. The CDR3 is 12 residues long. Germline V gives CDR1 MNHNY, CDR2 SVGAGI (reference sequence). The V and J ends lost 2 bases and 11 bases respectively, with 10 bases between them. This chain's CDR3 is CASSYEWGKQFF. The CDR3 DNA is TGTGCCAGCAGTTACGAGTGGGGAAAGCAGTTCTTC.

This clonotype was observed a few times. V and J are TRBV12-3 or TRBV12-4 and TRBJ2-1; 13 bases map to TRBD2. Trimming took 6 bases from V and 7 from J; bases not matched to a gene: 6. The length of the CDR3 is 15 residues. The CDR3 protein is CASSRGLAGVNEQFF. The CDR3 bases are TGTGCCAGCAGCCGTGGACTAGCGGGAGTAAATGAGCAGTTCTTC.

As regards this clonotype: This CDR3 is missing its conserved last phenylalanine or tryptophan, likely due to a read error. Because the CDR3's place on the DNA is in doubt, the DNA is left out and the CDR3 is given as listed by TCRdb. This chain connects TRBV23-1 to TRBJ2-6; the DNA was not used to check the table's D call, TRBD1. TRBV23-1 is classed as an ORF, of uncertain function. The CDR3 has 9 residues if both end residues are counted. CDR3 amino acids: CARRRTLCL.

This chain joins TRBV27 and TRBJ2-7; 13 bases align to TRBD2. The CDR3 length is 19 residues. After removal of 4 bases from V and 2 bases from J, the junction contained 14 bases not matched to a gene. From germline, CDR1 is MNHEY and CDR2 SMNVEV (reference sequence). The DNA of the CDR3 is TGTGCCAGCAGTTCTGGACAGCCGGGACTAGCGGGACTTACCTACGAGCAGTACTTC. Its translation is CASSSGQPGLAGLTYEQYF.

This chain connects TRBV7-9 to TRBJ1-1; D gene ambiguous. V shed 7 bases and J shed 1 base, with 10 bases lying between them. There are 13 residues in the CDR3. The germline CDR1 and CDR2 sequences are SEHNR and FQNEAQ (reference sequence). CDR3 loop: CASNPAPNTEAFF. The DNA of the CDR3 is TGTGCCAGCAACCCCGCCCCGAACACTGAAGCTTTCTTT. The whole variable domain, remainder taken from reference TRBV7-9 and TRBJ1-1, is DTGVSQNPRHKITKRGQNVTFRCDPISEHNRLYWYRQTLGQGPEFLTYFQNEAQLEKSRLLSDRFSAERPKGSFSTLEIQRTEQGDSAMYLCASNPAPNTEAFFGQGTRLTVV.

This clonotype was counted many times. This chain links TRBV29-1 with TRBJ2-1, with 7 bases fitting TRBD2. The V and J ends lost 6 bases and 7 bases, in that order; junction bases with no gene match: 15. Germline CDR1 SQVTM, CDR2 ANQGSEA. The CDR3 has 15 amino acids. CDR3 nucleotide sequence: TGCAGCGTACAACCGGGAGTAGCGGGCGGAAATGAGCAGTTCTTC. Residues: CSVQPGVAGGNEQFF.

The table lists this clonotype with a few counts. The chain joins TRBV2 to TRBJ2-5, with D tentatively TRBD2 (5 bases). V was clipped by 8 bases and J by 5 bases, with 18 bases between them. Germline V lookup: CDR1 SNHLY, CDR2 FYNNEI. The length of the CDR3 is 14 residues. This CDR3 reads CASFGGLEVETQYF. CDR3 DNA: TGTGCCAGCTTCGGAGGCTTGGAAGTGGAGACCCAGTACTTC.

This clonotype was seen at least ten times. The V and J genes are TRBV20-1 and TRBJ2-3; TRBD1 is a possible D gene (6 bases). Germline values: CDR1 DFQATT, CDR2 SNEGSKA (reference sequence). The V end was cut by 0 bases, the J end by 1 base, with 11 bases between. CDR3 size: 15 residues. CDR3 bases: TGCAGTGCTAGAGATCACAACAGGGGCACAGATACGCAGTATTTT. This codes for CSARDHNRGTDTQYF.

The V gene is TRBV27, the J gene TRBJ2-2; TRBD1 matches at 9 bases. The CDR3 has 16 residues. V dropped 7 bases and J dropped 6; count of bases not matched to a gene: 12. CDR1 and CDR2 (germline): MNHEY, SMNVEV (reference sequence). The CDR3 loop reads CASKDLAGTGPGELFF. Written as DNA, the CDR3 is TGTGCCAGCAAGGACCTGGCCGGGACAGGGCCCGGGGAGCTGTTTTTT.

This sequence joins TRBV7-9 and TRBJ2-5; 12 positions agree with TRBD2. Trimming removed 7 bases from V and 6 bases from J; junction bases left unmatched: 9. Germline V gene sequence: CDR1 SEHNR, CDR2 FQNEAQ (reference sequence). This CDR3 spans 15 amino acids. This CDR3 is CASTQTSGSEQTQYF. The CDR3 DNA follows: TGTGCCAGCACTCAGACTAGCGGGAGTGAGCAGACCCAGTACTTC.

Comment on this clonotype: The DNA is left out, because the CDR3 cannot be placed on it with certainty; the CDR3 is given as TCRdb lists it. The V and J genes are TRBV20-1 and TRBJ2-5; the DNA was not compared with TRBD1, the D call given in the table. In germline, CDR1 is DFQATT, CDR2 SNEGSKA (reference sequence). The CDR3 length is 12 residues, termini included. This CDR3 is CSARVGQGNVYF.

At least ten counts were recorded for this clonotype. V gene TRBV14 combines with J gene TRBJ2-4, with a weak D call TRBD2 (7 bases). This CDR3 comprises 19 residues. Germline V gives CDR1 SGHDN, CDR2 FVKESK. V was trimmed by 0 bases and J by 5 bases, leaving 23 bases between them. In nucleotides, the CDR3 is TGTGCCAGCAGCCAAGATTGGAGGCGCCCAGGGGAGGGCGAAAACATTCAGTACTTC. Protein: CASSQDWRRPGEGENIQYF.

This rearrangement joins TRBV20-1 to TRBJ1-2, with D possibly matching TRBD1 (6 bases). This CDR3 comprises 12 residues. The germline V and J ends were trimmed by 3 bases and 3 bases, with 8 bases remaining between them. Germline CDR1 is DFQATT and CDR2 is SNEGSKA (reference sequence). CDR3 in amino acids: CSARGGHYGYTF. The CDR3 coding sequence is TGCAGTGCTAGGGGGGGCCACTATGGCTACACCTTC.

The V gene is TRBV5-5, the J gene TRBJ2-7; no firm D call. Germline loops: CDR1 SGHKS, CDR2 YYEKEE (reference sequence). The CDR3 sequence is 15 residues long. V was clipped by 0 bases and J by 3 bases, with 13 bases between them. The CDR3 protein is CASSLELNLLYEQYF. The CDR3 coding sequence is TGTGCCAGCAGCTTGGAACTTAACCTACTCTACGAGCAGTACTTC. Looking up the rest from reference TRBV5-5 and TRBJ2-7 gives the full variable domain: DAGVTQSPTHLIKTRGQQVTLRCSPISGHKSVSWYQQVLGQGPQFIFQYYEKEERGRGNFPDRFSARQFPNYSSELNVNALLLGDSALYLCASSLELNLLYEQYFGPGTRLTVT.